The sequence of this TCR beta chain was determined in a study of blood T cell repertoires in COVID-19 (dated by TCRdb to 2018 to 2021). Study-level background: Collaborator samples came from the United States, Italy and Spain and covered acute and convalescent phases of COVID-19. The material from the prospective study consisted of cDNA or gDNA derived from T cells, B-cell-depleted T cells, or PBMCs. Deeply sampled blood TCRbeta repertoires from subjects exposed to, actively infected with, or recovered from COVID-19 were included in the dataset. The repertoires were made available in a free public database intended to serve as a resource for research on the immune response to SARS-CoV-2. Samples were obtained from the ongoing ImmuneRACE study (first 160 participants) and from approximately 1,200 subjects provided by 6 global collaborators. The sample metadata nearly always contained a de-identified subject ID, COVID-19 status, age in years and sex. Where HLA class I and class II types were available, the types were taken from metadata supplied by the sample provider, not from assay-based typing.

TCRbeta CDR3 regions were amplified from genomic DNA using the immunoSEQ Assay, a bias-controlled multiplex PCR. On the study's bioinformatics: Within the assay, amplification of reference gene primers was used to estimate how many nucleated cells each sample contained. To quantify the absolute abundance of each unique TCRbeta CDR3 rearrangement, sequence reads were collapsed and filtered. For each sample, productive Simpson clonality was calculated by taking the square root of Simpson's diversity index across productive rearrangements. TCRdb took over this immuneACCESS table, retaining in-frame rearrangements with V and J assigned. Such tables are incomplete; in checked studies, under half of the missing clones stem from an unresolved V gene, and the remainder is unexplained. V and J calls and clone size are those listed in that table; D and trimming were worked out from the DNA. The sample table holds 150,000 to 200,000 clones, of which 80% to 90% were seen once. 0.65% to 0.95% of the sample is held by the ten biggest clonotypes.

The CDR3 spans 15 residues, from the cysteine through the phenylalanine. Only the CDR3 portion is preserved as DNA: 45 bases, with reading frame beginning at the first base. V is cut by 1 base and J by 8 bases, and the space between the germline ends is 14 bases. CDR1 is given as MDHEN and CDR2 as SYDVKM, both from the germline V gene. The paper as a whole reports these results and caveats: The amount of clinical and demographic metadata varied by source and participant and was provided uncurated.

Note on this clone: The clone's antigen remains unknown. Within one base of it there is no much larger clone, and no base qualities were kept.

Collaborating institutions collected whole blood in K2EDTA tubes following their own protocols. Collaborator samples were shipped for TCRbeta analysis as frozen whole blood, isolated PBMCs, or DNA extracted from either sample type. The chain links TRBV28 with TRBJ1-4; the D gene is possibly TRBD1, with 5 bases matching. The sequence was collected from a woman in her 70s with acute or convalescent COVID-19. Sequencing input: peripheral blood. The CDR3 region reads CASSLSAGRIEKLFF. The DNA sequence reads TGTGCCAGCAGTTTATCGGCAGGGCGGATAGAAAAACTGTTTTTT.